This TCR beta chain came from a study of persistence of HIV-infected CD4 T cells. The immunoSEQ assay was version 4, run in survey mode. Measured with immunoSEQ multiplex PCR; TCRdb has only the in-frame clones, and not every one. The sample has 30,000 to 35,000 clones, 82% seen once; the top ten hold over 15%. Notes on this clone: What it recognizes is unknown.

An overlapping HIV-1 Gag peptide pool stimulated these cells at 0.85 to 1 ug/peptide/mL. CD40L-negative CD69-negative CD45RO-high memory CD4+ T cells were sorted as populations depleted of antigen-responding cells. Before stimulation, PBMCs underwent CD8+ T cell depletion. This receptor was identified in an adult woman with HIV who was CMV-seropositive. Sample: CD4+ T cells sorted from PBMCs after approximately 20-hour stimulation, taken from a patient who received antiretroviral therapy.

The CDR3 nucleotides read TGTGCCAGCAGCCCGGGACAGAACACTGAAGCTTTCTTT. This gives the protein CASSPGQNTEAFF. This chain joins TRBV3-1 (or the pseudogene TRBV3-2) and TRBJ1-1; D might be TRBD1 (6 bases). The CDR3 loop spans 13 amino acids. Looked up from germline, CDR1 is LGHDT and CDR2 is YNNKEL (reference sequence). V lost 4 bases, J lost 1 base, and 7 bases lay in between.